The clone carrying this T cell receptor (beta chain) was detected only once. No antigen is known for it. When the RNA was reverse transcribed, random hexamers were used with an input of roughly 0.5 to 1 ug. Multiplex PCR with immunoSEQ amplified the TCR beta CDR3 across 54 Vbeta and 13 Jbeta. TCRdb fed the immunoSEQ multiplex PCR reads into MiXCR, producing one record per CDR3 protein. The sample lists some 450,000 distinct CDR3 sequences; approximately 89% were seen once. The sample originates from a study of CD8 T cells in Susac syndrome. The patients serving as multiple sclerosis controls were treatment-naive. They had stable or active relapsing-remitting disease and fulfilled revised McDonald criteria. TEMRA cells were FACS-enriched, while CD8+ and CD4+ T cells were negatively isolated. V was pared by 4 bases and J by 2 bases, with 3 bases of the junction left unmatched. The germline V gene encodes CDR1 DFQATT and CDR2 SNEGSKA (reference sequence). The CDR3 loop spans 15 amino acids.

The study, taken as a whole, reports: It was acknowledged in the study that its TCR sequencing and HLA analysis involved a relatively small number of individuals.

Sequencing was performed on CD8+ T cells from PBMCs. This chain links TRBV20-1 with TRBJ2-1; 12 bases are a match to TRBD2. The source is a human donor with multiple sclerosis. Here the CDR3 DNA reads TGCAGTGCTATAAGACTAGCGGGGGCCTACAATGAGCAGTTCTTC. Its protein is CSAIRLAGAYNEQFF.